This T cell receptor (beta chain) was identified in a study of blood T cells in healthy people across ages. The germline V and J ends were trimmed by 2 bases and 1 base, with 14 bases remaining between them. Germline CDR1 is DFQATT and CDR2 is SNEGSKA (reference sequence). CDR3 length equals 15 residues. A second about 6 to 11 cycle PCR used barcoded and J-beta primers. TCRdb itself ran the 5' RACE reads through MiXCR, one entry per CDR3 protein. The sample has some 920,000 distinct CDR3 sequences; roughly 51% are singletons. The receptor was derived from an older woman in good health. The sequenced sample consisted of blood. The chain couples TRBV20-1 to TRBJ2-5; D is ambiguous. The CDR3 nucleotides read TGCAGTGCTAGATCAAGGGCATCCCGCCAAGAGACCCAGTACTTC. It translates to CSARSRASRQETQYF.